Presented here are 21 T cell receptor beta chains from one specimen sequenced in a study of chemoradiotherapy in HPV16-positive cancers. The data were produced by immunoSEQ multiplex PCR, yet TCRdb's version contains in-frame clones alone and is incomplete. The table includes 35,000 to 45,000 clones, more than 75% detected once. The sample was blood, taken from a patient who underwent chemoradiotherapy. The receptors stem from a human donor with HPV-associated anogenital cancer.

The chain combines TRBV4-1 with TRBJ1-2; D ambiguous. This CDR3 comprises 15 residues. Trimming took 1 base from V and 3 from J, leaving 12 bases between them. Looked up from germline, CDR1 is MGHRA and CDR2 is YSYEKL. CDR3 DNA sequence: TGCGCCAGCAGCCAAGTTATACGGGCTTACTATGGCTACACCTTC. Translating gives CASSQVIRAYYGYTF.

The chain employs TRBV6-4 and TRBJ2-7; D is uncertain. This CDR3 is 12 amino acids long. Germline V CDR1 and CDR2: MRHNA, SNTAGT. Trimming removed 4 bases at V and 7 bases at J, with 11 bases between. CDR3 region: CASSVDKVEQYF. CDR3 DNA sequence: TGTGCCAGCAGTGTCGACAAGGTGGAGCAGTACTTC.

In this sample, this clone turned up a few times. The chain uses TRBV7-2 and TRBJ1-1; no clear D gene. This CDR3 is 13 amino acids long. Looked up from germline, CDR1 is SGHTA and CDR2 is FQGNSA. The V end lost 2 bases, the J end lost 0 bases, and 4 bases lay between the germline ends. This chain's CDR3 is CASSLSVNTEAFF. CDR3 DNA sequence: TGTGCCAGCAGCTTATCCGTGAACACTGAAGCTTTCTTT.

The chain employs TRBV5-1 and TRBJ1-6; D is ambiguous. This CDR3 has 16 amino acids. V gave up 0 bases and J gave up 3 bases, with 10 bases separating them. Per the germline V gene, CDR1 is SGHRS and CDR2 is YFSETQ. This CDR3 is CASSLVSGLYNSPLHF. In DNA, the CDR3 is TGCGCCAGCAGCTTGGTTTCAGGCCTCTATAATTCACCCCTCCACTTT. The full variable domain, its missing parts supplied by reference TRBV5-1 and TRBJ1-6, is KAGVTQTPRYLIKTRGQQVTLSCSPISGHRSVSWYQQTPGQGLQFLFEYFSETQRNKGNFPGRFSGRQFSNSRSEMNVSTLELGDSALYLCASSLVSGLYNSPLHFGNGTRLTVT.

The J gene is TRBJ1-5, the V gene TRBV19, with TRBD1 as a possible D gene (6 bases). The CDR3 is made up of 15 amino acids. Trimming shortened V by 5 bases and J by 0 bases, and 11 bases separated the two germline ends. The germline V gene has CDR1 LNHDA and CDR2 SQIVND (reference sequence). CDR3 DNA sequence: TGTGCCAGTAGTCGGACAGTTTATAGCAATCAGCCCCAGCATTTT. The encoded protein is CASSRTVYSNQPQHF.

The chain joins TRBV19 to TRBJ2-5; D tentatively fits TRBD1 or TRBD2 (5 bases each). The CDR3 length is 17 residues. Trimming took off 6 bases at V and 4 bases at J, with 24 bases between the two ends. The germline V gene encodes CDR1 LNHDA and CDR2 SQIVND (reference sequence). The CDR3 DNA is TGTGCCAGTAGCAAAGGGGCGCTGGGCGCAGGACTAGAGACCCAGTACTTC. Amino acids: CASSKGALGAGLETQYF.

The V and J genes are TRBV6-1 and TRBJ2-3; 9 positions agree with TRBD1. Germline loops: CDR1 MNHNS, CDR2 SASEGT. The CDR3 length is 14 residues. The V and J ends lost 4 bases and 2 bases, in that order; junction bases with no gene match: 1. In nucleotides, the CDR3 is TGTGCCAGCAGTGGACAGGGGGACACAGATACGCAGTATTTT. Its protein is CASSGQGDTDTQYF.

The chain uses TRBV11-2 and TRBJ2-7, with 8 bases that match TRBD1. CDR1 is SGHAT and CDR2 is FQNNGV in the germline V gene. V gave up 5 bases and J gave up 2 bases; unmatched junction bases: 8. The CDR3 totals 15 residues. The CDR3: CASSPDRVGTYEQYF. CDR3 in DNA: TGTGCCAGCAGCCCGGACAGGGTCGGAACCTACGAGCAGTACTTC.

V is TRBV5-1 and J is TRBJ2-7; 7 bases fit TRBD1. The V gene's germline CDR1 is SGHRS and CDR2 YFSETQ. There are 16 residues in the CDR3. The J segment lost 0 bases and the V segment lost 4 bases, leaving 10 bases of the junction unmatched. CDR3 residues: CASSPGPGQSSYEQYF. The CDR3, as DNA: TGCGCCAGCAGCCCCGGCCCGGGACAGTCCTCCTACGAGCAGTACTTC.

The chain couples TRBV9 to TRBJ1-1; D is undetermined. V was shortened by 0 bases and J by 0 bases, with 3 bases between the two germline ends. Germline V gives CDR1 SGDLS, CDR2 YYNGEE. The CDR3 has 13 amino acids. Written as DNA, the CDR3 is TGTGCCAGCAGCGTAGCAATGAACACTGAAGCTTTCTTT. Its protein product is CASSVAMNTEAFF.

The V and J genes are TRBV18 and TRBJ2-2, with D perhaps TRBD1 (6 bases). The CDR3 consists of 15 residues. Trimming took 1 base from V and 0 from J, leaving 6 bases between them. Per the germline V gene, CDR1 is KGHSH and CDR2 is LQKENI. In DNA, the CDR3 is TGTGCCAGCTCACCACAGGGGGCGAACACCGGGGAGCTGTTTTTT. Encoded protein: CASSPQGANTGELFF.

This clone showed up just a few times. The chain is built from TRBV19 and TRBJ2-7; the D call may be TRBD1 or TRBD2 (5 bases each). Trimming took 4 bases from V and 2 from J, leaving 18 bases between them. Looked up from germline, CDR1 is LNHDA and CDR2 is SQIVND (reference sequence). CDR3 length: 16 amino acids. CDR3 region: CASSTSAGTWAYEQYF. For the CDR3, the DNA is TGTGCCAGTAGTACAAGCGCCGGGACGTGGGCCTACGAGCAGTACTTC.

DNA for the CDR3: TGTGCCAGCACCACGGGGCCTGGAAACACCATATATTTT. It codes for CASTTGPGNTIYF. V gene TRBV11-1 combines with J gene TRBJ1-3, with a possible D match to TRBD1 (5 bases). The ends were cut back, 7 bases at V and 2 bases at J, with 9 bases in the middle. CDR1 is SGHAT and CDR2 is FQDESV in the germline V gene (reference sequence). The CDR3 loop spans 13 amino acids.

The chain uses TRBV5-1 and TRBJ1-1; 7 bases fit TRBD1. Germline values: CDR1 SGHRS, CDR2 YFSETQ. V was clipped by 4 bases and J by 5 bases; unmatched bases: 11. The CDR3 totals 15 residues. CDR3 nucleotide sequence: TGCGCCAGCAGCCGGAGTGGCCAGGGGGTAACTGAAGCTTTCTTT. This codes for CASSRSGQGVTEAFF.

The V gene is TRBV5-1, the J gene TRBJ2-7; 9 nucleotides line up with TRBD1. The CDR3 is 16 residues long. Germline V gene data show CDR1 as SGHRS and CDR2 as YFSETQ. Trimming cost V 6 bases and J 3 bases; bases outside gene matches: 13. This CDR3 reads CASMPGGQGKGYEQYF. Here the CDR3 DNA reads TGCGCCAGCATGCCGGGGGGACAGGGCAAAGGCTACGAGCAGTACTTC.

The chain couples TRBV5-6 to TRBJ2-3; D is perhaps TRBD1 (6 bases). CDR1 is SGHDT, CDR2 YYEEEE, per germline. The CDR3 runs to 17 residues. The V end was cut by 0 bases, the J end by 1 base, with 15 bases between. The CDR3 region has the DNA TGTGCCAGCAGCTTGGCCCAGGGACACGGGCGCACAGATACGCAGTATTTT. It translates to CASSLAQGHGRTDTQYF.

The rearrangement links TRBV6-5 to TRBJ2-7, with TRBD1 identical over 8 bases. The CDR3 is 11 residues long. Germline-derived CDR1 and CDR2 are MNHEY and SVGAGI. V lost 8 bases, J lost 7 bases, and 4 bases stayed unmatched. The CDR3 DNA follows: TGTGCCAGCGGACAGGGCTTGGAGCAGTACTTC. Protein: CASGQGLEQYF.

The rearrangement links TRBV7-2 to TRBJ1-1; D unclear. V dropped 5 bases and J dropped 5 bases, with 12 bases sitting between them. Germline V gives CDR1 SGHTA, CDR2 FQGNSA. The CDR3 is made up of 13 amino acids. This CDR3 is CASSQRPGTEAFF. The CDR3 coding sequence is TGTGCCAGCAGCCAACGGCCCGGGACTGAAGCTTTCTTT.

The genes are TRBV2 and TRBJ1-2; D call uncertain. V lost 2 bases to trimming and J lost 10 bases, with 8 bases between them. Germline V CDR1 and CDR2: SNHLY, FYNNEI. This CDR3 contains 11 residues. CDR3 sequence: CASSEIQNYTF. For the CDR3, the DNA is TGTGCCAGCAGTGAAATACAGAACTACACCTTC. The whole variable domain, filled in from reference TRBV2 and TRBJ1-2, reads EPEVTQTPSHQVTQMGQEVILRCVPISNHLYFYWYRQILGQKVEFLVSFYNNEISEKSEIFDDQFSVERPDGSNFTLKIRSTKLEDSAMYFCASSEIQNYTFGSGTRLTVV.

This clone was observed a single time. The J gene is TRBJ2-7, the V gene TRBV29-1; 11 nucleotides line up with TRBD1. The length of the CDR3 is 15 residues. Germline trimming cut 1 base from V and 3 bases from J; bases unmatched to any gene: 5. Germline V gives CDR1 SQVTM, CDR2 ANQGSEA. The chain's CDR3 is CSVEARDRGSYEQYF. The CDR3 nucleotides read TGCAGCGTTGAAGCCCGGGACAGGGGGAGCTACGAGCAGTACTTC.

This clone showed up just a few times. V gene TRBV11-2 combines with J gene TRBJ2-2, with TRBD2 matching 13 bases. The CDR3 covers 16 residues. Per the germline V gene, CDR1 is SGHAT and CDR2 is FQNNGV. V lost 6 bases, J lost 4 bases, and 5 bases stayed unmatched. CDR3 in DNA: TGTGCCAGCAGTCATAGACTAGCGGGGGGCACCGGGGAGCTGTTTTTT. It specifies CASSHRLAGGTGELFF.